This T cell receptor (beta chain) appears in the sequencing data of a study of T cells in localized non-small cell lung cancer. General study results and limits: Elevated circulating T cell density in blood was associated with longer overall survival. Measurement of T cell clonality placed uninvolved adjacent lung highest, above the level in tumor.

Measured with immunoSEQ multiplex PCR; TCRdb has only the in-frame clones, and not every one. The repertoire holds over 40,000 clones, with 88% as singletons. About this clone itself: The antigen is not known.

Germline trimming cut 4 bases from V and 7 bases from J; bases unmatched to any gene: 10. Germline V gives CDR1 SGHRS, CDR2 YFSETQ. CDR3 size: 15 residues. This specimen was peripheral blood, taken before any cancer treatment. The sequence came from a female donor of 60 years or more with stage I squamous cell lung carcinoma. V gene TRBV5-1 combines with J gene TRBJ2-1; 8 nucleotides align to TRBD1. The DNA for the CDR3 is TGCGCCAGCAGCCCAGGACAGGGAATCTCGAATGAGCAGTTCTTC. Translation gives CASSPGQGISNEQFF.